This TCR beta chain was observed in a study of cytomegalovirus exposure and HLA in healthy donors. There are 15 residues in the CDR3. Germline trimming cut 1 base from V and 6 bases from J; bases unmatched to any gene: 5. CDR1 and CDR2 from the germline V gene are SGHTA and FQGNSA. The PCR contained 60 Vbeta and 13 Jbeta primers. The protocol was immunoSEQ multiplex PCR, while the TCRdb copy is restricted to in-frame clones and leaves out a portion. The sample includes under 150,000 clones, around 78% of them seen just once. Findings of the study overall: Reports showed the classifier diagnosing cytomegalovirus status with high specificity and sensitivity.

For this clone: No antigen is known for it.

V is TRBV7-2 and J is TRBJ2-1; 8 bases match TRBD2. The TCR was taken from a woman aged 45-65 years in good health and CMV-seronegative. The sample consisted of PBMCs. CDR3 residues: CASSLGAGALNEQFF. The CDR3, as DNA: TGTGCCAGCAGCTTAGGAGCGGGAGCTCTCAATGAGCAGTTCTTC.